This is a list of T cell receptor beta chains from one sample in a study of CD8+ T cells in alopecia areata. Only in-frame clones appear in the TCRdb table, and some are missing; sequencing was by immunoSEQ multiplex PCR. Of 140,000 to 150,000 clones in the sample, nearly 55% were seen once. This specimen was CD8+ T cells sorted from blood, taken at week 4, from a patient treated with tofacitinib. Receptors were obtained from a human donor with alopecia areata. CDR3s leave out the opening cysteine and the closing phenylalanine or tryptophan. The D gene is left open where the match is weak.

v_gene: TRBV9; j_gene: TRBJ2-3; d_gene: NA; CDR3aa: ASTSNSGTDTQY
v_gene: TRBV7-9; j_gene: TRBJ2-7; d_gene: NA; CDR3aa: ASSLVTYEQY
v_gene: TRBV15; j_gene: TRBJ2-5; d_gene: NA; CDR3aa: ATSPPKQY
v_gene: TRBV4-3; j_gene: TRBJ2-1; d_gene: TRBD1; CDR3aa: ASSQWTGNEQF
v_gene: TRBV5-1; j_gene: TRBJ2-7; d_gene: NA; CDR3aa: ASSLPGRTTPYEQY
v_gene: TRBV5-1; j_gene: TRBJ2-3; d_gene: NA; CDR3aa: ASSLDVGDMDTQY
v_gene: TRBV7-9; j_gene: TRBJ2-2; d_gene: NA; CDR3aa: ASSFDTGELF
v_gene: TRBV7-2; j_gene: TRBJ1-1; d_gene: NA; CDR3aa: ASNEGPVMNTEAF
v_gene: TRBV30; j_gene: TRBJ2-2; d_gene: NA; CDR3aa: AWFQGNGELF
v_gene: TRBV7-9; j_gene: TRBJ2-7; d_gene: NA; CDR3aa: ASSLSSRDYEQY
v_gene: TRBV29-1; j_gene: TRBJ1-1; d_gene: TRBD1; CDR3aa: SAQGGGRGTEAF
v_gene: TRBV29-1; j_gene: TRBJ1-1; d_gene: NA; CDR3aa: SVVNTEAF
v_gene: TRBV7-2; j_gene: TRBJ2-6; d_gene: NA; CDR3aa: ASSLDAGRLGANVLT
v_gene: TRBV5-1; j_gene: TRBJ2-5; d_gene: NA; CDR3aa: ASSWGRGQETQY
v_gene: TRBV6-5; j_gene: TRBJ2-5; d_gene: NA; CDR3aa: ASSQPTDSQETQY
v_gene: TRBV2; j_gene: TRBJ2-1; d_gene: TRBD2; CDR3aa: ASTPKGTSYVDEQF
v_gene: TRBV30; j_gene: TRBJ1-1; d_gene: NA; CDR3aa: AWSHRGGAGEAF
v_gene: TRBV4-3; j_gene: TRBJ2-1; d_gene: TRBD2; CDR3aa: ASSPGLAGAYNEQF
v_gene: TRBV7-9; j_gene: TRBJ2-4; d_gene: NA; CDR3aa: ASSLATENIQY
v_gene: TRBV2; j_gene: TRBJ1-2; d_gene: NA; CDR3aa: ASSGAGVSAGYT
v_gene: TRBV29-1; j_gene: TRBJ1-1; d_gene: NA; CDR3aa: SVVTTLNTEAF
v_gene: TRBV6-5; j_gene: TRBJ2-1; d_gene: NA; CDR3aa: ASSSFDRTYNEQF
v_gene: TRBV27; j_gene: TRBJ2-5; d_gene: TRBD2; CDR3aa: ASSLRLAQETQY
v_gene: TRBV6-6; j_gene: TRBJ2-2; d_gene: TRBD1; CDR3aa: ASRWTGLGELF
v_gene: TRBV9; j_gene: TRBJ2-7; d_gene: TRBD1; CDR3aa: ASSGTGVEQY
v_gene: TRBV29-1; j_gene: TRBJ1-1; d_gene: NA; CDR3aa: SVILGRDTEAF
v_gene: TRBV5-4; j_gene: TRBJ2-2; d_gene: TRBD1; CDR3aa: ASSPARTGLRAGELF
v_gene: TRBV4-2; j_gene: TRBJ2-7; d_gene: NA; CDR3aa: ASSPQGSSYEQY
v_gene: TRBV6-5; j_gene: TRBJ2-7; d_gene: NA; CDR3aa: ASSPGSGSSYEQY
v_gene: TRBV6-4; j_gene: TRBJ2-3; d_gene: NA; CDR3aa: ASSMRPTDTQY
v_gene: TRBV4-1; j_gene: TRBJ1-1; d_gene: NA; CDR3aa: ASSQDGPGRGLNTEAF
v_gene: TRBV19; j_gene: TRBJ1-5; d_gene: TRBD1; CDR3aa: ASNVDRGYQPQH
v_gene: TRBV7-2; j_gene: TRBJ2-5; d_gene: NA; CDR3aa: ASSRYGRGFQETQY
v_gene: TRBV11-2; j_gene: TRBJ2-1; d_gene: TRBD1; CDR3aa: ASSGQGSYNEQF
v_gene: TRBV14; j_gene: TRBJ2-5; d_gene: NA; CDR3aa: ASSQVEETQY
v_gene: TRBV29-1; j_gene: TRBJ2-7; d_gene: NA; CDR3aa: SVTGGNTYEQY
v_gene: TRBV30; j_gene: TRBJ1-6; d_gene: NA; CDR3aa: AWIPDGVGAYSPLH
v_gene: TRBV2; j_gene: TRBJ2-2; d_gene: TRBD2; CDR3aa: ASSPRTSGNTGELF
v_gene: TRBV9; j_gene: TRBJ2-3; d_gene: TRBD1; CDR3aa: ASTTGGSTDTQY
v_gene: TRBV5-6; j_gene: TRBJ2-7; d_gene: NA; CDR3aa: ASSLTGEQY
v_gene: TRBV29-1; j_gene: TRBJ1-1; d_gene: TRBD1; CDR3aa: SVTGVTEAF
v_gene: TRBV4-3; j_gene: TRBJ2-3; d_gene: TRBD1; CDR3aa: ASSLWTGVIVTDTQY
v_gene: TRBV4-1; j_gene: TRBJ1-1; d_gene: NA; CDR3aa: ASSQESGAETEAF
v_gene: TRBV29-1; j_gene: TRBJ1-2; d_gene: NA; CDR3aa: SVPEGISGGYT
v_gene: TRBV18; j_gene: TRBJ1-5; d_gene: NA; CDR3aa: ASSPGTMGNQPQH
v_gene: TRBV5-6; j_gene: TRBJ2-7; d_gene: NA; CDR3aa: ASSWGSYEQY
v_gene: TRBV6-4; j_gene: TRBJ2-5; d_gene: TRBD1; CDR3aa: ASSDRDREGVKWETQY
v_gene: TRBV4-1; j_gene: TRBJ1-5; d_gene: NA; CDR3aa: ASSHISNQPQH
v_gene: TRBV5-6; j_gene: TRBJ2-1; d_gene: NA; CDR3aa: ASSLGDNEQF